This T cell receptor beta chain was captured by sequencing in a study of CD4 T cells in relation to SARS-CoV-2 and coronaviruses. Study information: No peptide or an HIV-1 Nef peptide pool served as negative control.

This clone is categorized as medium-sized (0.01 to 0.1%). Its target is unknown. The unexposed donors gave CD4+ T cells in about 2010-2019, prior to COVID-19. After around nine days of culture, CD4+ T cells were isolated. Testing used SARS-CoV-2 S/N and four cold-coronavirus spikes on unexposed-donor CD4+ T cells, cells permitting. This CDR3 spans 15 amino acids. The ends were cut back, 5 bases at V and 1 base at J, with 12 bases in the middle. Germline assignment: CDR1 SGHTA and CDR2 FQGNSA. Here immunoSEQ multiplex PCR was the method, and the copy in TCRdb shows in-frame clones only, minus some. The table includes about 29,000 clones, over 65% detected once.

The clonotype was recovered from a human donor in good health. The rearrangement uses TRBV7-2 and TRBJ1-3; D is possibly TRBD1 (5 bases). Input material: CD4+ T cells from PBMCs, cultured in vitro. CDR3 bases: TGTGCCAGCAGCACATACGGGGCATCTGGAAACACCATATATTTT. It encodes CASSTYGASGNTIYF.